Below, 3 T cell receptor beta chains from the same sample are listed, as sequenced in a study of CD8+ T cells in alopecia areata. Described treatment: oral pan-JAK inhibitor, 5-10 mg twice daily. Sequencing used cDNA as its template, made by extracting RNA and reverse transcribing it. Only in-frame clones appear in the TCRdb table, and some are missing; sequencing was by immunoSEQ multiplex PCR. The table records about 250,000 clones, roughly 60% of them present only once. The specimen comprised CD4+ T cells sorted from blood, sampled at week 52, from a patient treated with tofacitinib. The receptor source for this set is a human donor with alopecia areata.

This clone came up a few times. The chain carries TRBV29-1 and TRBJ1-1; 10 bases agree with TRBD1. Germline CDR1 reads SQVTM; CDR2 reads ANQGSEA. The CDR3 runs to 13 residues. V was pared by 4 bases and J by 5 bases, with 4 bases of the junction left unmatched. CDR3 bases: TGCAGCGTTGGACAGGGGGCATTAACTGAAGCTTTCTTT. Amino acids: CSVGQGALTEAFF.

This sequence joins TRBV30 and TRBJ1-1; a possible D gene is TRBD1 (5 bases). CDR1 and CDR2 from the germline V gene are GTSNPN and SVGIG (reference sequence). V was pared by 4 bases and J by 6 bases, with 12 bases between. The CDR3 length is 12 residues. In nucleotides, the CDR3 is TGTGCCTGGACAAACGGGGCCCCTGAAGCTTTCTTT. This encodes CAWTNGAPEAFF.

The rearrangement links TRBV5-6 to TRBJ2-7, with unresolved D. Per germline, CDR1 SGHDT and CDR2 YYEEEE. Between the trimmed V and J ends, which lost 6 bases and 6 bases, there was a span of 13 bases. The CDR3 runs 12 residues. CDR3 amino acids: CASNRLEREQYF. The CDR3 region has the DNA TGTGCCAGCAACCGTCTGGAGCGCGAGCAGTACTTC.